The TCR beta chain described here comes from a study of cytomegalovirus exposure and HLA in healthy donors. About this clone itself: Its antigen is not known.

CDR1 and CDR2 from the germline V gene are SGHVS and FNYEAQ. Deletions cut 0 bases from V and 4 bases from J, with 9 bases between. The CDR3 sequence is 14 residues long. Findings and limits, study-wide: V segments that were indistinguishable, TRBV6-2 and TRBV6-3 among them, were omitted from analysis. Rarity marked most TCR sequences, yet some public TCRs occurred in many donors. It was around 160 TCR beta chains that were listed as cytomegalovirus-associated.

The PCR used 60 Vbeta and 13 Jbeta primers. Sequencing was performed with immunoSEQ multiplex PCR; in TCRdb, only in-frame clones are kept and a portion is missing. The sample gives under 200,000 clones, roughly 80% of which show up once; roughly 1.6% is in the top ten. The receptor was derived from a woman between 18 and 29 years old in good health and CMV-seronegative. The chain uses TRBV7-6 and TRBJ2-5; no clear D gene. Sequenced sample: PBMCs. The CDR3 reads CASSLALTGETQYF. In DNA, the CDR3 is TGTGCCAGCAGCTTAGCGCTTACTGGAGAGACCCAGTACTTC.